Listed here are 18 T cell receptor beta chains from one sample, sequenced in a study of blood T cells in healthy people across ages. A second roughly 7 to 12 cycle PCR used barcoded and J-beta primers. Using its own MiXCR run on the 5' RACE reads, TCRdb lists one record per CDR3 protein. The table lists 1.5 million to 1.9 million distinct CDR3 sequences, about 42% of them singletons. Sequencing was carried out using blood. Receptor source: a woman between 18 and 29 years old in good health.

The J gene is TRBJ2-3, the V gene TRBV9; TRBD2 matches 7 bases. Losses at the gene ends were 3 bases for V and 4 bases for J; bases not matched to a gene: 11. The CDR3 has 16 residues. Germline loops: CDR1 SGDLS, CDR2 YYNGEE. The CDR3 DNA is TGTGCCAGCAGCGCAGGACTAACGGGAGGAGCAGATACGCAGTATTTT. Translation gives CASSAGLTGGADTQYF.

This clonotype has just a few counts. The chain carries TRBV4-3 and TRBJ2-3; D is possibly TRBD1 (6 bases). The CDR3 is 17 amino acids. Trimming removed 1 base from V and 0 bases from J, with 14 bases in between. The germline V gene encodes CDR1 LGHNA and CDR2 YSLEER. CDR3 amino acids: CASSQVQGGPSTDTQYF. The CDR3 nucleotides read TGCGCCAGCAGCCAAGTTCAAGGGGGACCCAGCACAGATACGCAGTATTTT.

V gene TRBV30 combines with J gene TRBJ2-6; TRBD2 might be the D (5 bases). Trimming took 4 bases from V and 0 from J, leaving 13 bases between them. This CDR3 region has 16 residues. Germline V gives CDR1 GTSNPN, CDR2 SVGIG (reference sequence). The CDR3 DNA sequence: TGTGCCTGGATTAAACGGGGAAGCTCTGGGGCCAACGTCCTGACTTTC. This codes for CAWIKRGSSGANVLTF.

The chain couples TRBV18 to TRBJ1-5; D ambiguous. V shed 8 bases and J shed 3 bases, with 17 bases lying between them. The germline V gene has CDR1 KGHSH and CDR2 LQKENI. CDR3 length equals 15 residues. CDR3 residues: CASPHGPANNQPQHF. The CDR3 region has the DNA TGTGCCAGCCCACACGGACCCGCGAACAATCAGCCCCAGCATTTT.

In DNA, the CDR3 is TGTGCCAGCAGTACCCCCGGGACGAACGGAGAGCAGCCCCAGCATTTT. Its protein product is CASSTPGTNGEQPQHF. The V and J genes are TRBV27 and TRBJ1-5, with a possible D match to TRBD1 (5 bases). The CDR3 sequence is 16 residues long. V dropped 5 bases and J dropped 7 bases, with 21 bases sitting between them. Germline V lookup: CDR1 MNHEY, CDR2 SMNVEV (reference sequence).

This clonotype was counted only a few times. It may be a read error: a sequence one base away is much more abundant. This chain uses TRBV28 with TRBJ2-1, with a tentative D call TRBD1 (8 bases). The ends were cut back, 5 bases at V and 13 bases at J, with 21 bases in the middle. This CDR3 contains 14 residues. From germline, CDR1 is MDHEN and CDR2 SYDVKM. For the CDR3, the DNA is TGTGCCAGCAGTAGGACAGGGAGGGTTGAGACCCAGTTCTTC. Protein product: CASSRTGRVETQFF.

This chain connects TRBV7-9 to TRBJ1-1; no reliable D call. This CDR3 is built from 12 residues. Trimming removed 8 bases from V and 7 bases from J, with 14 bases in between. The germline V gene encodes CDR1 SEHNR and CDR2 FQNEAQ (reference sequence). The CDR3 protein is CASGKQQYEAFF. In DNA form, the CDR3 reads TGTGCCAGCGGAAAGCAGCAATATGAAGCTTTCTTT. Complete variable domain (other parts from reference TRBV7-9 and TRBJ1-1): DTGVSQNPRHKITKRGQNVTFRCDPISEHNRLYWYRQTLGQGPEFLTYFQNEAQLEKSRLLSDRFSAERPKGSFSTLEIQRTEQGDSAMYLCASGKQQYEAFFGQGTRLTVV.

The chain uses TRBV11-2 and TRBJ1-4; D call uncertain. Germline V gives CDR1 SGHAT, CDR2 FQNNGV. CDR3 length: 16 amino acids. V was cut by 1 base and J by 8 bases, with 17 bases left in between. DNA of the CDR3: TGTGCCAGCAGCTTAGGTCCAGCCAAATCGGGGGAAAAACTGTTTTTT. Residues: CASSLGPAKSGEKLFF.

This clonotype was observed a handful of times. This chain uses TRBV7-2 with TRBJ2-4; D is undetermined. The CDR3 spans 18 residues. Deletions cut 5 bases from V and 1 base from J, with 21 bases between. CDR1 is SGHTA and CDR2 is FQGNSA in the germline V gene. CDR3 nucleotides: TGTGCCAGCAGCAACATCCCCCATGGGATGGGGGCCAAAAACATTCAGTACTTC. Protein: CASSNIPHGMGAKNIQYF.

The chain recombines TRBV3-1 with TRBJ2-3; 10 bases map to TRBD2. CDR1 LGHDT and CDR2 YNNKEL come from the germline V gene (reference sequence). Germline trimming cut 5 bases from V and 3 bases from J; bases unmatched to any gene: 5. This CDR3 comprises 15 residues. CDR3 region: CASSETSGETDTQYF. Written as DNA, the CDR3 is TGTGCCAGCAGCGAAACTAGCGGGGAAACAGATACGCAGTATTTT.

The rearrangement joins TRBV20-1 to TRBJ2-5, with D possibly matching TRBD2 (6 bases). With the DNA end fitting TRBJ2-7 better, the J assignment may be wrong. Germline V gives CDR1 DFQATT, CDR2 SNEGSKA (reference sequence). The CDR3 contains 13 residues. This chain's CDR3 is CSAPGMEGYEQYF. CDR3 bases: TGCAGTGCTCCCGGTATGGAGGGCTACGAGCAGTACTTC.

The DNA of the CDR3 is TGTGCCAGCATGCCCCTAAGACTGAGCTCCTACGAGCAGTACTTC. It translates to CASMPLRLSSYEQYF. The chain joins TRBV2 to TRBJ2-7; D remains ambiguous. The CDR3 loop spans 15 amino acids. Germline-derived CDR1 and CDR2 are SNHLY and FYNNEI. Trimming removed 7 bases from V and 0 bases from J, with 16 bases in between.

The chain uses TRBV6-5 and TRBJ2-1; 8 nucleotides agree with TRBD2. The V segment lost 4 bases and the J segment 7 bases; nucleotides outside the gene matches: 6. Germline V gene lookup returns CDR1 MNHEY and CDR2 SVGAGI. The CDR3 is 14 amino acids. The CDR3 sequence: CASSSGTRLNEQFF. The CDR3 DNA is TGTGCCAGCAGTTCCGGGACTAGATTGAATGAGCAGTTCTTC.

The chain recombines TRBV5-6 with TRBJ2-7; perhaps TRBD1 as D (5 bases). This CDR3 comprises 14 residues. V was cut by 4 bases and J by 6 bases, with 17 bases left in between. CDR1 and CDR2 (germline): SGHDT, YYEEEE. For the CDR3, the DNA is TGTGCCAGCAGCGTAGGTCAGGGCTTAATCGAGCAGTACTTC. Translation gives CASSVGQGLIEQYF.

V and J are TRBV20-1 and TRBJ1-4; D may be TRBD1 (5 bases). Germline V gene data show CDR1 as DFQATT and CDR2 as SNEGSKA (reference sequence). The CDR3 extends over 13 amino acids. V dropped 6 bases and J dropped 8 bases, with 16 bases sitting between them. CDR3 nucleotide sequence: TGCAGTGCCAGGGATCAGTTGGAGGAAAAACTGTTTTTT. It is translated as CSARDQLEEKLFF.

This clonotype was counted only a few times. V and J are TRBV12-3 or TRBV12-4 and TRBJ1-2; possibly TRBD1 for D (5 bases). The CDR3 is 17 amino acids. Trimming pared 6 bases from V and 4 bases from J, leaving 24 bases between. The CDR3 DNA follows: TGTGCCAGCAGCGGAAAAACGGACAAGCCTTTGTTCTATGGCTACACCTTC. Translated: CASSGKTDKPLFYGYTF.

The gene calls are TRBV7-2 and TRBJ1-6; 7 bases agree with TRBD1. Losses at the gene ends were 8 bases for V and 10 bases for J; bases not matched to a gene: 17. The germline V gene has CDR1 SGHTA and CDR2 FQGNSA. The length of the CDR3 is 16 residues. CDR3 DNA sequence: TGTGCCAGCGGACCCTTCCGACAGGGAGTAAGGTCACCCCTCCACTTT. The encoded protein is CASGPFRQGVRSPLHF.

This clonotype was counted only a few times. J is TRBJ1-6 and V is TRBV6-2 or TRBV6-3, with TRBD1 as a possible D gene (6 bases). V lost 3 bases to trimming and J lost 7 bases, with 16 bases between them. CDR3 length: 16 residues. Germline V lookup: CDR1 MNHEY, CDR2 SVGEGT. The CDR3 protein is CASSYTSRGWNSPLHF. The CDR3 DNA reads TGTGCCAGCAGTTATACTTCCAGGGGTTGGAATTCACCCCTCCACTTT.